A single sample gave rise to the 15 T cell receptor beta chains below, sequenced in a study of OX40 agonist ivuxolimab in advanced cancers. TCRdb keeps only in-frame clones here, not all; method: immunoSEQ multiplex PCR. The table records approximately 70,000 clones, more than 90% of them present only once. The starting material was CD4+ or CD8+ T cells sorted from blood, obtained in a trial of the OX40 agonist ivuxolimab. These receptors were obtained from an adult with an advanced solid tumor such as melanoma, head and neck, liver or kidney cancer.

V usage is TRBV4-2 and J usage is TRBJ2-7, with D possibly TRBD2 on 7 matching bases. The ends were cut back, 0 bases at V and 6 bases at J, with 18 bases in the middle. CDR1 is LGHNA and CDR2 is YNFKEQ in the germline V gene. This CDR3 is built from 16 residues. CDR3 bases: TGTGCCAGCAGCCAAGATGCGGGAGACAGGTTCTCCGAGCAGTACTTC. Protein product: CASSQDAGDRFSEQYF.

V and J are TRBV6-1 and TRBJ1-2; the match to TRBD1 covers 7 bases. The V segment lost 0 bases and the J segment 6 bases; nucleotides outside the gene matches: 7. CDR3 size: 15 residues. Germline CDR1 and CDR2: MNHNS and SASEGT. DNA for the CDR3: TGTGCCAGCAGTGAAGCGGGGAGGGGGACAGATGGCTACACCTTC. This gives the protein CASSEAGRGTDGYTF.

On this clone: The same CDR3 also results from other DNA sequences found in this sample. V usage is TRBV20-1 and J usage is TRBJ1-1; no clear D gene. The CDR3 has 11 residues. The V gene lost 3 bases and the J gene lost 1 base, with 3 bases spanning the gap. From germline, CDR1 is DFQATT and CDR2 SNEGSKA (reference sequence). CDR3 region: CSARGNTEAFF. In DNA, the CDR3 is TGCAGTGCTAGGGGGAACACTGAAGCTTTCTTT.

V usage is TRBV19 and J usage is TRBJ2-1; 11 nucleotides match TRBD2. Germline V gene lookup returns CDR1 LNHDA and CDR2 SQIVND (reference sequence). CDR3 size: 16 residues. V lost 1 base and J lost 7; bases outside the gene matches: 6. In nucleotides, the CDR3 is TGTGCCAGTAGTATAGTGTTCCGACTAGCGGGGAATGAGCAGTTCTTC. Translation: CASSIVFRLAGNEQFF.

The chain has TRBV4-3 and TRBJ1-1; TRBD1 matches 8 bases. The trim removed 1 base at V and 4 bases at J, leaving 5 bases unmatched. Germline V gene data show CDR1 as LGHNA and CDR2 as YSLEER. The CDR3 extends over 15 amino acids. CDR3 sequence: CASSQGQGAGTEAFF. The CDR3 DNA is TGCGCCAGCAGCCAAGGGCAGGGGGCAGGCACTGAAGCTTTCTTT.

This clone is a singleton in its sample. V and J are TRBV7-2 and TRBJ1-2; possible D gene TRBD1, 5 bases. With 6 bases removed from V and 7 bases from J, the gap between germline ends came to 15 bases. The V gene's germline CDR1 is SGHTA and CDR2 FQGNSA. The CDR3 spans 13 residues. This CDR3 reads CASRGDSWRGYTF. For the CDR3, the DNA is TGTGCCAGCAGGGGGGACTCCTGGCGTGGCTACACCTTC.

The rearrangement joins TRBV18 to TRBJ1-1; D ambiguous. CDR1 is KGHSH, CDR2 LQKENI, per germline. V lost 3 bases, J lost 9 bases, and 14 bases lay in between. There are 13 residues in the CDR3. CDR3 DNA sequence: TGTGCCAGCTCACCGGAGGCCTTTTTTAAAGCTTTCTTT. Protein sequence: CASSPEAFFKAFF.

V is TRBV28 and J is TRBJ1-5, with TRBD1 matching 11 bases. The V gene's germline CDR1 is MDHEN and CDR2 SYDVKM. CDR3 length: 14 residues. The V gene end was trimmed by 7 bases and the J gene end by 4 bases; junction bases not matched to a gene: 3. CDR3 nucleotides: TGTGCCAGCACAGGGACAGGGGGAAATCAGCCCCAGCATTTT. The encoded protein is CASTGTGGNQPQHF.

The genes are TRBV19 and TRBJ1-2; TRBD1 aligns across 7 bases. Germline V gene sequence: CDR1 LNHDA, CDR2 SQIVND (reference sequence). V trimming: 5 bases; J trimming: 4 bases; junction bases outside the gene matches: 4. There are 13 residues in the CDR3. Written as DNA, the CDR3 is TGTGCCAGTAGTTGGAGGGGGCGCTATGGCTACACCTTC. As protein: CASSWRGRYGYTF.

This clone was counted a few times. This CDR3 is CASRWTGEGADTQYF. The CDR3 nucleotides read TGTGCCAGCAGGTGGACAGGGGAAGGTGCAGATACGCAGTATTTT. The V gene is TRBV6-5, the J gene TRBJ2-3; 9 nucleotides match TRBD1. V shed 6 bases, J shed 4 bases, and the junction held 8 bases outside the gene matches. This CDR3 contains 15 residues. The germline V gene has CDR1 MNHEY and CDR2 SVGAGI.

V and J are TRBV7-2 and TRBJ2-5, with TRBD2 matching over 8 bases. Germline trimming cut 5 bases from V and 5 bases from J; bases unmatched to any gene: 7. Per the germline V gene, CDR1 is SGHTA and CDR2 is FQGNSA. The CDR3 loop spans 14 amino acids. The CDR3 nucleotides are TGTGCCAGCAGCATGGGACTAGAATTTGAGACCCAGTACTTC. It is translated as CASSMGLEFETQYF.

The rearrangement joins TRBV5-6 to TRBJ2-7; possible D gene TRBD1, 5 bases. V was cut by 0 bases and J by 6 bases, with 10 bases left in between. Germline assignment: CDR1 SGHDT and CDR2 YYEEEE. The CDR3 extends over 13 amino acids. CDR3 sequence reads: CASSLVGVGEQYF. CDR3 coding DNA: TGTGCCAGCAGCTTGGTAGGGGTTGGCGAGCAGTACTTC.

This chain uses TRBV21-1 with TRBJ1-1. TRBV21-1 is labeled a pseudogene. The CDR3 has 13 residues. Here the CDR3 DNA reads TGTGCCAGCAGCAAAACTGGGGACGGTGAAGCTTTCTTT. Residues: CASSKTGDGEAFF.

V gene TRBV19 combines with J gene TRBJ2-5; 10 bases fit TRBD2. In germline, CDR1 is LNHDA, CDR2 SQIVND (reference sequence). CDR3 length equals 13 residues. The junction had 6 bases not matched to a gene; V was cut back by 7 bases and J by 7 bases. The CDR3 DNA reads TGTGCCAGTAAACTAGCGGGATCAAGGACCCAGTACTTC. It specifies CASKLAGSRTQYF.

The CDR3 DNA is TGTGCCATCAGGGGAGGGCCCGGAGATACGCAGTATTTT. Residues: CAIRGGPGDTQYF. The genes are TRBV10-3 and TRBJ2-3; 7 bases align to TRBD2. V shed 6 bases, J shed 5 bases, and the junction held 5 bases outside the gene matches. Germline CDR1 is ENHRY and CDR2 is SYGVKD. CDR3 length equals 13 residues.